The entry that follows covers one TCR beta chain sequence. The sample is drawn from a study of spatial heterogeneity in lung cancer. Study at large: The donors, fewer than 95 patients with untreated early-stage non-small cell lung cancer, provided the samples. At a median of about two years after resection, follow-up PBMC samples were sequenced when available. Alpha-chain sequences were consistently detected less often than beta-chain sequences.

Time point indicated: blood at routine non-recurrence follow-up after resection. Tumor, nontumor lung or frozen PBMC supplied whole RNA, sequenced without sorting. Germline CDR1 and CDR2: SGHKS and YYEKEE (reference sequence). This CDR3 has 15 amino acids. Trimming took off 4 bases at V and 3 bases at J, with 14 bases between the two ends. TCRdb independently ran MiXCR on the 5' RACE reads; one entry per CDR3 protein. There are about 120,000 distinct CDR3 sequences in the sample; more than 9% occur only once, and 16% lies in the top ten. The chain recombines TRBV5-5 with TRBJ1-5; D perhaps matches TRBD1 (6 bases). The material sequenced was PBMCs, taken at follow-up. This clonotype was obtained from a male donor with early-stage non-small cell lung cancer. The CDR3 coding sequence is TGTGCCAGCAGCCTCCTAGGACAGTTCAATCAGCCCCAGCATTTT. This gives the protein CASSLLGQFNQPQHF.